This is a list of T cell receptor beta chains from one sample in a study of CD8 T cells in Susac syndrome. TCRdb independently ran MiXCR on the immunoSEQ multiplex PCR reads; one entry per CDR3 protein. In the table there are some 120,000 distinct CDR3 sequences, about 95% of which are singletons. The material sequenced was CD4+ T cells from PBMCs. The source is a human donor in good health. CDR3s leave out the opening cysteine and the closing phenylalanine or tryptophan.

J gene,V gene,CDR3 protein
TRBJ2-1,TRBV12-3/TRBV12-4,ASSLSQPTRNEQF
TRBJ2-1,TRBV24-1,ATSDMQGERNEQF
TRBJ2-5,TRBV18,ASSPRARGEETQY
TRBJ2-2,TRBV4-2,ASSQDWGRDTGELF
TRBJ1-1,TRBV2,ASSTRDAMLAAF
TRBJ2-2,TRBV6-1,ASSALPGGELF
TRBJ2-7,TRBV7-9,ASSPGGLAGESPYEQY
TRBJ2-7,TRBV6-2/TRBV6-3,ASSYSEGGGSYEQY
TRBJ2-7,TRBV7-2,ASSSDPSSIYEQY
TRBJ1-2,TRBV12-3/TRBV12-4,ASSDRGSYGYT
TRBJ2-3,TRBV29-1,SVKRSDTDTQY
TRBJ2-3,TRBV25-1,ASSKTSGSTDTQY
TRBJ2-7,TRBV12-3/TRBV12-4,ASSSTGLEY
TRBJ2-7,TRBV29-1,SVEGGGEQY
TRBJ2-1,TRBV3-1,ASSSRDRGGKQF
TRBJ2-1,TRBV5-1,ASSLASSSNEQF
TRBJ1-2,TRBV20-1,SARRGELNYGYT
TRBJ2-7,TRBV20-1,SAMPGGRSEQY
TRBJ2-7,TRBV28,ASTPPEQAYEQY
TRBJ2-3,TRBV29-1,SVTSGRGTDTQY
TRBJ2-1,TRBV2,AIRKRDREDNEQF
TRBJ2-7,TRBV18,ASSPPASGGEQY
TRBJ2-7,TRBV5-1,ASSLRQGPYEQY
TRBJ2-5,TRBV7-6,ASSSSGLAGVAQY
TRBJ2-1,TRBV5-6,ASIPRGLYNEQF
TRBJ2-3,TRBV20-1,SAGTTSPDTQY
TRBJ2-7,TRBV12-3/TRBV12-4,ASSPGTSGSSYEQY
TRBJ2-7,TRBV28,ASTLRSTAYEQY
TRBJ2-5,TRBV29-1,SVKQGALGETQY
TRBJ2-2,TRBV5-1,ASSTGQANTGELF
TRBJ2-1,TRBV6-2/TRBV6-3,ASSYQRQGGEQF
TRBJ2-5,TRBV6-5,ASSWARGGRGTQY
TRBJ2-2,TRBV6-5,ASSNLAGNTGELF
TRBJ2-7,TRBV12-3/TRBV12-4,ASSFGGLYNEQY
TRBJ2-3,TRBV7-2,ASSLVGLAAPTDTQY
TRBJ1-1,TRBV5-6,ASLLQGLNTEAF
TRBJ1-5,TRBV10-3,AIRDGTGRGTTQPQH
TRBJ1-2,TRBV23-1,ASTTVYGYT
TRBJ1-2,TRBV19,ASSPGDSRRGGYT
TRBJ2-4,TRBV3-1,ASSLSGIAPGQNIQY
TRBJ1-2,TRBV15,ATSRDLGRQGEGYGYT
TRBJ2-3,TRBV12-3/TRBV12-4,ASSRRQGATDTQY
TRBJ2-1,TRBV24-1,ATTRGDTEQF
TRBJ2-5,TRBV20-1,SASDAGSQETQY
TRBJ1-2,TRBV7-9,ASSLEVDSYGYT
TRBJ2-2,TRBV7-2,AEGREGNTGELF
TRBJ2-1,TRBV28,ASSSPPRGNEQF
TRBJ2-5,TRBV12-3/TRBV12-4,ASSFDRGGETQY
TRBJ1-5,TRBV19,ASRGQAQPQH
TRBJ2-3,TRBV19,ASSGLGTDTQY
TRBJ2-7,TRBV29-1,SVELAGGEEQY
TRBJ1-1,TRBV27,ASSRWGTEAF
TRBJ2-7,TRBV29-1,SVGGGYEQY